A selection of T cell receptor beta chains follows, all from one sample in a study of cytomegalovirus exposure and HLA in healthy donors. Sequencing was performed with immunoSEQ multiplex PCR; in TCRdb, only in-frame clones are kept and a portion is missing. The data show roughly 100,000 clones, 60% to 75% seen once. Sequenced material: PBMCs. Every receptor here comes from a male donor in good health and CMV-seropositive. Both conserved end residues are part of each CDR3. D genes are given only for firm matches. Only some rows state a clone size, as once, few, many or a class for expanded clones.

J gene: TRBJ2-3; clone size: NA; V gene: TRBV6-5; D gene: TRBD2; CDR3 DNA: TGTGCCAGCAGCCTTACTAGCGGAGGCACAGATACGCAGTATTTT; CDR3 protein: CASSLTSGGTDTQYF
J gene: TRBJ2-7; clone size: NA; V gene: TRBV29-1; D gene: TRBD1; CDR3 DNA: TGCAGCGTTGAAGAGGAGACAGGGGTTGGGAATGAGCAGTACTTC; CDR3 protein: CSVEEETGVGNEQYF
J gene: TRBJ2-1; clone size: NA; V gene: TRBV7-2; D gene: TRBD2; CDR3 DNA: TGTGCCAGCAGCAGGAGGGGATTCGCGGGAGGGTATGAGCAGTTCTTC; CDR3 protein: CASSRRGFAGGYEQFF
J gene: TRBJ1-1; clone size: NA; V gene: TRBV7-2; D gene: TRBD1; CDR3 DNA: TGTGCCAGCAGCTTAGGGGCCGGACAGGGTTTTGTGAACACTGAAGCTTTCTTT; CDR3 protein: CASSLGAGQGFVNTEAFF
J gene: TRBJ1-2; clone size: NA; V gene: TRBV29-1; D gene: TRBD1; CDR3 DNA: TGCAGCGGAAAGACAGGGGGCCCAAACTATGGCTACCCCTTC; CDR3 protein: CSGKTGGPNYGYPF
J gene: TRBJ1-2; clone size: NA; V gene: TRBV2; D gene: TRBD1; CDR3 DNA: TGTGCCAGCAAGCCGACAGGGGGCCATGGCTACACCTTC; CDR3 protein: CASKPTGGHGYTF
J gene: TRBJ2-7; clone size: NA; V gene: TRBV7-8; D gene: NA; CDR3 DNA: TGTGCCAGCAGCTTACGACACCTATCCTACGAGCAGTACTTC; CDR3 protein: CASSLRHLSYEQYF
J gene: TRBJ2-7; clone size: NA; V gene: TRBV4-3; D gene: TRBD1; CDR3 DNA: TGCGCCAGCAGCCTGACAGGGGGCGCATCTAAGGACGAGCAGTACTTC; CDR3 protein: CASSLTGGASKDEQYF
J gene: TRBJ2-3; clone size: NA; V gene: TRBV5-8; D gene: NA; CDR3 DNA: TGTGCCAGCAGCCCCTCGGGACTCAGCACAGATACGCAGTATTTT; CDR3 protein: CASSPSGLSTDTQYF
J gene: TRBJ2-3; clone size: few; V gene: TRBV6-5; D gene: TRBD2; CDR3 DNA: TGTGCCAGCACCTACCCCGGGGGGGCCTACGATACGCAGTATTTT; CDR3 protein: CASTYPGGAYDTQYF
J gene: TRBJ2-4; clone size: NA; V gene: TRBV29-1; D gene: TRBD2; CDR3 DNA: TGCAGCGTTGAAGAACTAGGGACTAGTAAGGGCATTCAGTACTTC; CDR3 protein: CSVEELGTSKGIQYF
J gene: TRBJ1-2; clone size: NA; V gene: TRBV19; D gene: TRBD1; CDR3 DNA: TGTGCCAGCTCGCCTAGGACAGGGGACGGCTACACCTTC; CDR3 protein: CASSPRTGDGYTF
J gene: TRBJ2-7; clone size: NA; V gene: TRBV7-2; D gene: NA; CDR3 DNA: TGTGCCAGCAGCTCCCAAATAGACTCCTACGAGCAGTACTTC; CDR3 protein: CASSSQIDSYEQYF
J gene: TRBJ2-7; clone size: NA; V gene: TRBV6-6; D gene: NA; CDR3 DNA: TGTGCCAGCACCCGAGGAGACGGGAGCAGATACGAGCAGTACTTC; CDR3 protein: CASTRGDGSRYEQYF
J gene: TRBJ2-7; clone size: NA; V gene: TRBV6-6; D gene: NA; CDR3 DNA: TGTGCCAGCAGTCCAGGGGACGAGCAGTACTTC; CDR3 protein: CASSPGDEQYF
J gene: TRBJ1-1; clone size: NA; V gene: TRBV18; D gene: NA; CDR3 DNA: TGTGCCAGCTCAGTACAGGATAACACTGAAGCTTTCTTT; CDR3 protein: CASSVQDNTEAFF
J gene: TRBJ2-7; clone size: NA; V gene: TRBV30; D gene: TRBD1; CDR3 DNA: TGTGCCTGGAGTCAACGACAGGGGCCCTTCGGGGGTGAGCAGTACTTC; CDR3 protein: CAWSQRQGPFGGEQYF
J gene: TRBJ1-2; clone size: NA; V gene: TRBV7-2; D gene: TRBD1; CDR3 DNA: TGTGCCAGCAGGCCCGGGACAGGTTCTAACTATGGCTACACCTTC; CDR3 protein: CASRPGTGSNYGYTF
J gene: TRBJ2-3; clone size: NA; V gene: TRBV5-1; D gene: NA; CDR3 DNA: TGCGCCAGCAGCTTGTCGGGGGGCACAGATACGCAGTATTTT; CDR3 protein: CASSLSGGTDTQYF
J gene: TRBJ1-6; clone size: few; V gene: TRBV19; D gene: TRBD1; CDR3 DNA: TGTGCCAGTAAGGACAGGCCGAGTAATTCACCCCTCCACTTT; CDR3 protein: CASKDRPSNSPLHF
J gene: TRBJ1-1; clone size: NA; V gene: TRBV6-5; D gene: NA; CDR3 DNA: TGTGCCAGCAGTTCCACAGGACGGGCTGAAGCTTTCTTT; CDR3 protein: CASSSTGRAEAFF
J gene: TRBJ2-2; clone size: NA; V gene: TRBV9; D gene: TRBD1; CDR3 DNA: TGTGCCAGCAGCGCCCCGGGACAGGGGGCCGGGGAGCTGTTTTTT; CDR3 protein: CASSAPGQGAGELFF
J gene: TRBJ2-1; clone size: NA; V gene: TRBV7-6; D gene: NA; CDR3 DNA: TGTGCCAGCAGTGCGACTTCGGGTGAGCAGTTCTTC; CDR3 protein: CASSATSGEQFF
J gene: TRBJ2-3; clone size: NA; V gene: TRBV5-8; D gene: TRBD2; CDR3 DNA: TGTGCCAGCAGCTTGGCGCTAGCGGGGGAGTATTTT; CDR3 protein: CASSLALAGEYF
J gene: TRBJ2-7; clone size: NA; V gene: TRBV9; D gene: NA; CDR3 DNA: TGTGCCAGCAGCGTTTCAGGGTCCGTCGACGAGCAGTACTTC; CDR3 protein: CASSVSGSVDEQYF
J gene: TRBJ2-3; clone size: NA; V gene: TRBV7-3; D gene: NA; CDR3 DNA: TGTGCCAGCAGCCTCGGACTATCCACAGATACGCAGTATTTT; CDR3 protein: CASSLGLSTDTQYF
J gene: TRBJ2-3; clone size: NA; V gene: TRBV4-3; D gene: NA; CDR3 DNA: TGCGCCAGCAGCCAAGATCTTAAGCGGGCAAGTGGCTGGGCAGATACGCAGTATTTT; CDR3 protein: CASSQDLKRASGWADTQYF
J gene: TRBJ2-1; clone size: NA; V gene: TRBV7-3; D gene: TRBD1; CDR3 DNA: TGTGCCAGCAGCTTAAGTGGGACAGGCTCCTACAATGAGCAGTTCTTC; CDR3 protein: CASSLSGTGSYNEQFF
J gene: TRBJ1-1; clone size: NA; V gene: TRBV15; D gene: TRBD1; CDR3 DNA: TGTGCTGCAGGGGGCGCGGGTACTGAAGCTTTCTTT; CDR3 protein: CAAGGAGTEAFF
J gene: TRBJ2-3; clone size: once; V gene: TRBV5-1; D gene: NA; CDR3 DNA: TGCGCCAGCAGCTTGAAACGGAGCACAGATACGCAGTATTTT; CDR3 protein: CASSLKRSTDTQYF
J gene: TRBJ1-5; clone size: NA; V gene: TRBV7-9; D gene: NA; CDR3 DNA: TGTGCCAGCAGCATAGACGGAGGGGGCAATCAGCCCCAGCATTTT; CDR3 protein: CASSIDGGGNQPQHF
J gene: TRBJ1-6; clone size: NA; V gene: TRBV28; D gene: NA; CDR3 DNA: TGTGCCAGCAGTTTTCGGCAGGGCCCAGGCTCACCCCTCCACTTT; CDR3 protein: CASSFRQGPGSPLHF
J gene: TRBJ1-1; clone size: NA; V gene: TRBV6-5; D gene: TRBD1; CDR3 DNA: TGTGCCAGCAGTTACCCGGGACAGGGCCAGGTAGCTTTCTTT; CDR3 protein: CASSYPGQGQVAFF
J gene: TRBJ1-2; clone size: NA; V gene: TRBV7-8; D gene: NA; CDR3 DNA: TGTGCCAGCAGCTTAGTGAGCGTATTAAACTATGGCTACACCTTC; CDR3 protein: CASSLVSVLNYGYTF
J gene: TRBJ2-2; clone size: NA; V gene: TRBV29-1; D gene: NA; CDR3 DNA: TGCAGCGCAAGAGGGCAGGTATCCACCGGGGAGCTGTTTTTT; CDR3 protein: CSARGQVSTGELFF
J gene: TRBJ1-1; clone size: NA; V gene: TRBV5-6; D gene: NA; CDR3 DNA: TGTGCCAGCAGCCCCCCGACAGCCTTGATCACTGAAGCTTTCTTT; CDR3 protein: CASSPPTALITEAFF
J gene: TRBJ1-2; clone size: NA; V gene: TRBV10-3; D gene: NA; CDR3 DNA: TGTGCCATCAGTGGATCACAGTCGCTCTTGGGCTATGGCTACACCTTC; CDR3 protein: CAISGSQSLLGYGYTF
J gene: TRBJ2-7; clone size: NA; V gene: TRBV28; D gene: NA; CDR3 DNA: TGTGCCAGCAGTTTTTCAGGCTACGAGCAGTACTTC; CDR3 protein: CASSFSGYEQYF
J gene: TRBJ2-5; clone size: NA; V gene: TRBV27; D gene: TRBD2; CDR3 DNA: TGTGCCAGCAGTCCAAGACTAGCGGGCCAAGAGACCCAGTACTTC; CDR3 protein: CASSPRLAGQETQYF
J gene: TRBJ2-7; clone size: once; V gene: TRBV6-5; D gene: TRBD2; CDR3 DNA: TGTGCCAGCAGCGTAGCGGGACCCTACGAGCAGTACTTC; CDR3 protein: CASSVAGPYEQYF
J gene: TRBJ2-2; clone size: NA; V gene: TRBV28; D gene: TRBD1; CDR3 DNA: TGTGCCAGCAGTTCACAGGGGACGGGCACCGGGGAGCTGTTTTTT; CDR3 protein: CASSSQGTGTGELFF
J gene: TRBJ1-2; clone size: NA; V gene: TRBV11-2; D gene: TRBD1; CDR3 DNA: TGTGCCAGCAGCTTAGATCAGGGACAGGCTGGCTACACCTTC; CDR3 protein: CASSLDQGQAGYTF
J gene: TRBJ1-4; clone size: NA; V gene: TRBV30; D gene: TRBD1; CDR3 DNA: TGTGCCTGGAGTGCCGGGACAGGGCCGGAAAAACTGTTTTTT; CDR3 protein: CAWSAGTGPEKLFF
J gene: TRBJ1-1; clone size: NA; V gene: TRBV29-1; D gene: NA; CDR3 DNA: TGCAGCGTGTACAGGGACACTGAAGCTTTCTTT; CDR3 protein: CSVYRDTEAFF
J gene: TRBJ1-1; clone size: NA; V gene: TRBV6-5; D gene: TRBD1; CDR3 DNA: TGTGCCAGCAGTTACGGGACAGGGGGCACTGAAGCTTTCTTT; CDR3 protein: CASSYGTGGTEAFF
J gene: TRBJ1-4; clone size: few; V gene: TRBV5-1; D gene: NA; CDR3 DNA: TGCGCCAGCAGCTTGCAGGGCAGGGAGGATGGTGAAAAACTGTTTTTT; CDR3 protein: CASSLQGREDGEKLFF
J gene: TRBJ2-7; clone size: NA; V gene: TRBV7-2; D gene: NA; CDR3 DNA: TGTGCCAGCAGCCCCTACAGGGAGCAGTACTTC; CDR3 protein: CASSPYREQYF
J gene: TRBJ1-1; clone size: once; V gene: TRBV12-5; D gene: TRBD1; CDR3 DNA: TGTGCTAGTGGTAAACCGAATTCCGGGACAGGAAGGGCTGAAGCTTTCTTT; CDR3 protein: CASGKPNSGTGRAEAFF
J gene: TRBJ2-1; clone size: NA; V gene: TRBV9; D gene: NA; CDR3 DNA: TGTGCCAGCAGCGTAGTCGCGGGGGCCTGGGATGAGCAGTTCTTC; CDR3 protein: CASSVVAGAWDEQFF
J gene: TRBJ2-1; clone size: NA; V gene: TRBV19; D gene: NA; CDR3 DNA: TGTGCCAGTAATAGGGGTTGGACCCTCTCCTACAATGAGCAGTTCTTC; CDR3 protein: CASNRGWTLSYNEQFF
J gene: TRBJ2-7; clone size: NA; V gene: TRBV6-5; D gene: TRBD2; CDR3 DNA: TGTGCCACCTGGGTGGGGGGGACCGAGCAGTACTTC; CDR3 protein: CATWVGGTEQYF
J gene: TRBJ2-3; clone size: NA; V gene: TRBV29-1; D gene: NA; CDR3 DNA: TGCAGCGTTACGGCCCGCCGAGGTCCCCGCACAGATACGCAGTATTTT; CDR3 protein: CSVTARRGPRTDTQYF
J gene: TRBJ1-5; clone size: NA; V gene: TRBV30; D gene: NA; CDR3 DNA: TGTGCCTGGAGTGGGGGAATGGGGAGGCCCCAGCATTTT; CDR3 protein: CAWSGGMGRPQHF
J gene: TRBJ2-5; clone size: NA; V gene: TRBV30; D gene: TRBD2; CDR3 DNA: TGTGCCTGGAGTTGGTTAGCGGGAGTTCAAGAGACCCAGTACTTC; CDR3 protein: CAWSWLAGVQETQYF
J gene: TRBJ1-6; clone size: NA; V gene: TRBV7-2; D gene: TRBD1; CDR3 DNA: TGTGCCAGCAGCCCCCGGACAGGGGATCATTCCTATAATTCACCCCTCCACTTT; CDR3 protein: CASSPRTGDHSYNSPLHF
J gene: TRBJ2-1; clone size: NA; V gene: TRBV7-7; D gene: NA; CDR3 DNA: TGTGCTAGCAGGCCCCCCGAGCGCTCCTACAATGAGCAGTTCTTC; CDR3 protein: CASRPPERSYNEQFF
J gene: TRBJ1-1; clone size: few; V gene: TRBV28; D gene: NA; CDR3 DNA: TGTGCCAGCAGAATCGACAGGATGAACACTGAAGCTTTCTTT; CDR3 protein: CASRIDRMNTEAFF
J gene: TRBJ1-6; clone size: few; V gene: TRBV30; D gene: NA; CDR3 DNA: TGTGCCTGGAGCTCGGGCAGGACTACACCCCTCCACTTT; CDR3 protein: CAWSSGRTTPLHF